The T cell receptor (beta chain) under discussion was sequenced for a study of blood T cell repertoires in COVID-19. About the study: Italy, Spain and the United States were the sources of the convalescent and acute COVID-19 samples. PBMCs, B-cell-depleted T cells, or T cells were the source of the cDNA or gDNA that made up the material.

Per the original methods: Using reference gene primer amplification, nucleated cell counts were estimated. Some clones are missing from TCRdb's copy, which holds only in-frame ones; the method was immunoSEQ multiplex PCR. From that table come the V and J calls and clone size; the DNA was used to work out D and trimming. The top ten clones hold 22% of a sample with around 57,000 clones, 82% of them seen once. Material: peripheral blood. The TCR comes from an older woman with acute or convalescent COVID-19.

In DNA form, the CDR3 reads TGTGCCAGCACCACTCAACCGGGACAGGGTAACACTGAAGCTTTCTTT. As protein: CASTTQPGQGNTEAFF. This chain joins TRBV3-1 (or the pseudogene TRBV3-2) and TRBJ1-1; 9 nucleotides align to TRBD1. This CDR3 comprises 16 residues. Germline CDR1 LGHDT, CDR2 YNNKEL (reference sequence). After removal of 7 bases from V and 2 bases from J, the junction contained 11 bases not matched to a gene.